The next 19 T cell receptor beta chains were all read from a single sample in a study of blood T cell repertoires in COVID-19. Sequencing used immunoSEQ multiplex PCR; TCRdb keeps in-frame clones, though not all of them. This sample yields roughly 79,000 clones, of which roughly 89% are seen a single time; nearly 5% belongs to the top ten. Specimen: peripheral blood. These receptors were taken from an elderly woman with active or convalescent COVID-19.

The chain links TRBV6-1 to TRBJ1-2; 7 nucleotides line up with TRBD1. This CDR3 has 16 amino acids. Trimming took 0 bases from V and 0 from J; bases not matched to a gene: 4. CDR1 is MNHNS and CDR2 is SASEGT in the germline V gene. In nucleotides, the CDR3 is TGTGCCAGCAGTGAAGCGCAGGGGGAGGCTAACTATGGCTACACCTTC. Translated: CASSEAQGEANYGYTF.

The rearrangement links TRBV4-3 to TRBJ2-6; a possible D gene is TRBD1 (6 bases). Per the germline V gene, CDR1 is LGHNA and CDR2 is YSLEER. The V gene lost 4 bases and the J gene lost 1 base, with 11 bases spanning the gap. The CDR3 runs to 16 residues. CDR3 in amino acids: CASSPSRGSGANVLTF. The CDR3 DNA reads TGCGCCAGCAGCCCCTCCAGGGGTTCTGGGGCCAACGTCCTGACTTTC.

This chain connects TRBV5-1 to TRBJ2-5, with 7 bases matching TRBD2. In germline, CDR1 is SGHRS, CDR2 YFSETQ. The CDR3 extends over 14 amino acids. V trimming: 4 bases; J trimming: 2 bases; junction bases outside the gene matches: 5. CDR3 bases: TGCGCCAGCAGCCGTCAGCGGGGTCAAGAGACCCAGTACTTC. Amino acids: CASSRQRGQETQYF.

V gene TRBV6-2 or TRBV6-3 combines with J gene TRBJ2-7; D uncertain. V was trimmed by 2 bases and J by 4 bases, leaving 12 bases between them. This CDR3 region has 14 residues. The V gene's germline CDR1 is MNHEY and CDR2 SVGEGT. The CDR3 DNA reads TGTGCCAGCAGTTACGACGCGACTCGTTACGAGCAGTACTTC. Encoded protein: CASSYDATRYEQYF.

The chain has TRBV5-4 and TRBJ2-7, with 8 bases aligning to TRBD1. The CDR3 runs to 14 residues. Trimming cost V 4 bases and J 2 bases; bases outside gene matches: 5. Per germline, CDR1 SGHNT and CDR2 YYREEE (reference sequence). CDR3 in DNA: TGTGCCAGCAGCGCAGGACAGGGTCCCTACGAGCAGTACTTC. It is translated as CASSAGQGPYEQYF. The variable domain in full, with the rest retrieved from reference TRBV5-4 and TRBJ2-7, is ETGVTQSPTHLIKTRGQQVTLRCSSQSGHNTVSWYQQALGQGPQFIFQYYREEENGRGNFPPRFSGLQFPNYSSELNVNALELDDSALYLCASSAGQGPYEQYFGPGTRLTVT.

This clone was seen only once. The genes are TRBV7-8 and TRBJ2-2; 8 nucleotides line up with TRBD2. Germline V CDR1 and CDR2: SGHVS, FQNEAQ. CDR3 length: 16 residues. Unmatched junction bases numbered 10, after V lost 5 bases and J lost 5 bases. CDR3 nucleotides: TGTGCCAGCAGCACCCGTTCGGGGGGGCGGACCGGGGAGCTGTTTTTT. Its translation: CASSTRSGGRTGELFF.

The chain has TRBV7-8 and TRBJ2-3; 7 bases match TRBD1. The CDR3 loop spans 14 amino acids. The junction had 7 bases not matched to a gene; V was cut back by 4 bases and J by 6 bases. Germline values: CDR1 SGHVS, CDR2 FQNEAQ. This CDR3 reads CASSSRQGLDTQYF. In nucleotides, the CDR3 is TGTGCCAGCAGCTCACGACAGGGCCTCGATACGCAGTATTTT. The full variable domain, with the rest looked up from reference TRBV7-8 and TRBJ2-3, is GAGVSQSPRYKVAKRGQDVALRCDPISGHVSLFWYQQALGQGPEFLTYFQNEAQLDKSGLPSDRFFAERPEGSVSTLKIQRTQQEDSAVYLCASSSRQGLDTQYFGPGTRLTVL.

The chain has TRBV5-1 and TRBJ1-1; D might be TRBD1 (6 bases). CDR1 is SGHRS, CDR2 YFSETQ, per germline. The V end lost 2 bases, the J end lost 2 bases, and 13 bases lay between the germline ends. The CDR3 spans 15 residues. Here the CDR3 reads CASSFTGNGNTEAFF. As DNA, the CDR3 is TGCGCCAGCAGCTTTACAGGGAATGGTAACACTGAAGCTTTCTTT. The whole variable domain, filled in from reference TRBV5-1 and TRBJ1-1, reads KAGVTQTPRYLIKTRGQQVTLSCSPISGHRSVSWYQQTPGQGLQFLFEYFSETQRNKGNFPGRFSGRQFSNSRSEMNVSTLELGDSALYLCASSFTGNGNTEAFFGQGTRLTVV.

The genes are TRBV9 and TRBJ2-7; no clear D gene. CDR1 SGDLS and CDR2 YYNGEE come from the germline V gene. This CDR3 is built from 15 residues. Trimming shortened V by 3 bases and J by 0 bases, and 13 bases separated the two germline ends. The DNA of the CDR3 is TGTGCCAGCAGCGCCGCCAGACGAGGCTCCTACGAGCAGTACTTC. Translated, it gives CASSAARRGSYEQYF. Variable domain in full (rest from reference TRBV9 and TRBJ2-7): DSGVTQTPKHLITATGQRVTLRCSPRSGDLSVYWYQQSLDQGLQFLIQYYNGEERAKGNILERFSAQQFPDLHSELNLSSLELGDSALYFCASSAARRGSYEQYFGPGTRLTVT.

The V gene is TRBV19, the J gene TRBJ1-5, with D perhaps matching TRBD1 (5 bases). The V gene lost 7 bases and the J gene lost 2 bases, with 15 bases spanning the gap. From germline, CDR1 is LNHDA and CDR2 SQIVND (reference sequence). CDR3 size: 15 residues. The CDR3 loop is CASTTQWGGNQPQHF. The CDR3 nucleotides read TGTGCCAGTACCACCCAGTGGGGGGGCAATCAGCCCCAGCATTTT.

V usage is TRBV7-6 and J usage is TRBJ2-3, with TRBD1 identical over 12 bases. Germline V gene data show CDR1 as SGHVS and CDR2 as FNYEAQ. J lost 4 bases, V lost 4 bases, and 3 bases had no gene match. CDR3 size: 15 residues. The CDR3 nucleotides read TGTGCCAGCAGCTGGGGACAGGGGGCGGCAGATACGCAGTATTTT. Translating gives CASSWGQGAADTQYF.

The chain uses TRBV5-4 and TRBJ1-2, with D unclear. Germline V gene lookup returns CDR1 SGHNT and CDR2 YYREEE (reference sequence). Trimming shortened V by 2 bases and J by 7 bases, and 12 bases separated the two germline ends. The CDR3 consists of 13 residues. DNA of the CDR3: TGTGCCAGCAGCTTTCTGGGAGACTCTGGCTACACCTTC. As protein: CASSFLGDSGYTF.

The V gene is TRBV7-9, the J gene TRBJ2-2, with 10 bases fitting TRBD1. Germline V gene lookup returns CDR1 SEHNR and CDR2 FQNEAQ (reference sequence). The junction had 7 bases not matched to a gene; V was cut back by 5 bases and J by 4 bases. CDR3 size: 16 residues. The CDR3 region has the DNA TGTGCCAGCAGCCCCGACAGGGGGCGCAGCACCGGGGAGCTGTTTTTT. It encodes CASSPDRGRSTGELFF.

The chain couples TRBV6-5 to TRBJ1-1; TRBD1 might be the D (6 bases). Germline-derived CDR1 and CDR2 are MNHEY and SVGAGI. V gave up 7 bases and J gave up 11 bases, with 17 bases separating them. The length of the CDR3 is 12 residues. CDR3: CASIGGGTYAFF. CDR3 DNA sequence: TGTGCCAGCATTGGGGGGGGCACGTATGCTTTCTTT.

The chain combines TRBV19 with TRBJ2-3; D remains unclear. Germline CDR1 is LNHDA and CDR2 is SQIVND (reference sequence). The V end lost 3 bases, the J end lost 1 base, and 8 bases lay between the germline ends. The CDR3 consists of 14 residues. This chain's CDR3 is CASSMTLRTDTQYF. CDR3 sequence (DNA): TGTGCCAGTAGTATGACTCTCCGCACAGATACGCAGTATTTT.

The rearrangement joins TRBV12-5 to TRBJ2-3, with a tentative D call TRBD2 (6 bases). The length of the CDR3 is 16 residues. V dropped 6 bases and J dropped 3 bases, with 19 bases sitting between them. Germline assignment: CDR1 LGHNT and CDR2 FRNRAP. The CDR3 is CASGPGLRDWTDTQYF. CDR3 nucleotides: TGTGCTAGTGGCCCGGGACTCCGGGATTGGACAGATACGCAGTATTTT.

The chain combines TRBV4-3 with TRBJ2-7, with 10 nucleotides matching TRBD2. Per the germline V gene, CDR1 is LGHNA and CDR2 is YSLEER. The CDR3 has 16 residues. J gave up 4 bases and V 4 bases, and 10 bases lay outside the gene matches. CDR3 nucleotides: TGCGCCAGCAGCCCATCACTTCCTAGCGGGGGTTACGAGCAGTACTTC. This encodes CASSPSLPSGGYEQYF.

V usage is TRBV7-3 and J usage is TRBJ2-3; no clear D gene. Germline values: CDR1 SGHTA, CDR2 FQGTGA. The CDR3 is 14 residues long. Trimming pared 1 base from V and 2 bases from J, leaving 7 bases between. This CDR3 reads CASSLRQSTDTQYF. The DNA of the CDR3 is TGTGCCAGCAGCTTAAGGCAGTCCACAGATACGCAGTATTTT.

The chain links TRBV28 to TRBJ1-5; D is perhaps TRBD1 (6 bases). Germline V CDR1 and CDR2: MDHEN, SYDVKM. Trimming shortened V by 3 bases and J by 4 bases, and 13 bases separated the two germline ends. CDR3 length: 15 residues. DNA for the CDR3: TGTGCCAGCAGTTTGCACAGGGACGGGAATCAGCCCCAGCATTTT. Protein sequence: CASSLHRDGNQPQHF.